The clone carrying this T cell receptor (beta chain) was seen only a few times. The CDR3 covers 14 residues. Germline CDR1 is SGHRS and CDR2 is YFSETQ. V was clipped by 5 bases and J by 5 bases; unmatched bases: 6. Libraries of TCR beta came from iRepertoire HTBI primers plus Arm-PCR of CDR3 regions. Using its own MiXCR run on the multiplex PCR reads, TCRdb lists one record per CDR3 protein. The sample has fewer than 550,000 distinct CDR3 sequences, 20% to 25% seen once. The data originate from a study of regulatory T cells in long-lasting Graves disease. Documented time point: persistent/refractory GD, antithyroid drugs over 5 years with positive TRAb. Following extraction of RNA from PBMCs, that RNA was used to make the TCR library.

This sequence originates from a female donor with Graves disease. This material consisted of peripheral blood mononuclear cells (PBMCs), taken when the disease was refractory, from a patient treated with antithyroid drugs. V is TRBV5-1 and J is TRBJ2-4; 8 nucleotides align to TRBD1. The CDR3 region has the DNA TGCGCCAGCAGGTCGGACAGGGTGGAAAACATTCAGTACTTC. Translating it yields CASRSDRVENIQYF. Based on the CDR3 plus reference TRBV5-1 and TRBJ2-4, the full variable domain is KAGVTQTPRYLIKTRGQQVTLSCSPISGHRSVSWYQQTPGQGLQFLFEYFSETQRNKGNFPGRFSGRQFSNSRSEMNVSTLELGDSALYLCASRSDRVENIQYFGAGTRLSVL.